This entry concerns a single T cell receptor (beta chain). Its specificity is unknown. 13 Jbeta primers and 60 Vbeta primers were used for the PCR. The data were produced by immunoSEQ multiplex PCR, yet TCRdb's version contains in-frame clones alone and is incomplete. The sample shows some 140,000 clones, roughly three quarters of them seen only once. This sample stems from a study of cytomegalovirus exposure and HLA in healthy donors. CDR1 is SGHVS and CDR2 is FNYEAQ in the germline V gene. Trimming removed 0 bases at V and 3 bases at J, with 11 bases between. The CDR3 is 16 residues long. Study observations and caveats: HLA allele associations emerged for about 18,000 TCR beta sequences in a later analysis, at 0.05 false discovery rate. Researchers counted roughly 160 TCR beta chains as cytomegalovirus-associated. A later analysis reportedly identified an Asian-associated ancestry cluster as carrying fewer N-insertions than the roughly 720-donor mean.

The receptor's source is a man aged 25 to 40 in good health and CMV-seropositive. Sample: PBMCs. The chain uses TRBV7-6 and TRBJ2-2; D unresolved. CDR3 loop: CASSLAAGLYTGELFF. The CDR3 coding sequence is TGTGCCAGCAGCTTAGCGGCCGGGTTGTACACCGGGGAGCTGTTTTTT. Drawing the rest from reference TRBV7-6 and TRBJ2-2, the complete variable domain is GAGVSQSPRYKVTKRGQDVALRCDPISGHVSLYWYRQALGQGPEFLTYFNYEAQQDKSGLPNDRFSAERPEGSISTLTIQRTEQRDSAMYRCASSLAAGLYTGELFFGEGSRLTVL.